Listed here are 13 T cell receptor beta chains from one sample, sequenced in a study of neoadjuvant anti-PD-1 for oral cavity cancer. Assay used: immunoSEQ multiplex PCR; TCRdb lists only in-frame clones, some missing. The sample holds 60,000 to 75,000 clones, about four fifths seen once. The sample here was PBMCs, taken before nivolumab (anti-PD-1) treatment. The receptors were gathered from a person aged 35 to 85 with oral cavity squamous cell carcinoma.

The gene calls are TRBV6-5 and TRBJ1-3; D is undetermined. V lost 6 bases, J lost 0 bases, and 3 bases lay in between. Looked up from germline, CDR1 is MNHEY and CDR2 is SVGAGI. This CDR3 spans 12 amino acids. CDR3 loop: CASRSSGNTIYF. CDR3 DNA: TGTGCCAGCAGAAGCTCTGGAAACACCATATATTTT.

This rearrangement joins TRBV5-1 to TRBJ1-1; D remains unclear. The CDR3 is 14 residues long. CDR1 and CDR2 (germline): SGHRS, YFSETQ. Trimming pared 7 bases from V and 3 bases from J, leaving 16 bases between. In nucleotides, the CDR3 is TGCGCCAGCGTTCGGCGGGATGAGTACACTGAAGCTTTCTTT. It codes for CASVRRDEYTEAFF.

This clone was detected only once. V gene TRBV6-1 combines with J gene TRBJ2-7, with 9 bases identical to TRBD2. CDR1 MNHNS and CDR2 SASEGT come from the germline V gene. CDR3 length: 14 amino acids. V shed 7 bases, J shed 0 bases, and the junction held 4 bases outside the gene matches. The CDR3 loop is CASTLAGSSYEQYF. In DNA form, the CDR3 reads TGTGCCAGCACCCTAGCGGGGAGCTCCTACGAGCAGTACTTC.

The CDR3: CASRGAESYGYTF. CDR3 sequence (DNA): TGTGCCAGCAGGGGGGCCGAAAGCTATGGCTACACCTTC. The chain combines TRBV28 with TRBJ1-2; D possibly corresponds to TRBD1 (6 bases). The V gene's germline CDR1 is MDHEN and CDR2 SYDVKM. V was trimmed by 6 bases and J by 4 bases, leaving 12 bases between them. The CDR3 runs to 13 residues.

V usage is TRBV29-1 and J usage is TRBJ2-5; D remains ambiguous. The CDR3 length is 14 residues. Trimming stripped 0 bases from V and 1 base from J, with 9 bases between. Germline assignment: CDR1 SQVTM and CDR2 ANQGSEA. CDR3 sequence reads: CSVEDRLVQETQYF. In nucleotides, the CDR3 is TGCAGCGTTGAAGATCGTCTCGTCCAAGAGACCCAGTACTTC.

The CDR3 loop is CSVLRDTNSYNEQFF. The CDR3 DNA reads TGCAGCGTGCTCCGGGACACCAACTCCTACAATGAGCAGTTCTTC. J is TRBJ2-1 and V is TRBV29-1, with a tentative D call TRBD1 (6 bases). CDR1 and CDR2 from the germline V gene are SQVTM and ANQGSEA. The CDR3 extends over 15 amino acids. With 6 bases removed from V and 0 bases from J, the gap between germline ends came to 15 bases.

The chain combines TRBV7-9 with TRBJ2-7; TRBD1 aligns across 7 bases. The J segment lost 5 bases and the V segment lost 4 bases, leaving 11 bases of the junction unmatched. CDR1 SEHNR and CDR2 FQNEAQ come from the germline V gene (reference sequence). The CDR3 spans 15 residues. The CDR3 is CASSSERDRAHEQYF. In DNA form, the CDR3 reads TGTGCCAGCAGCTCCGAGCGTGACAGGGCCCACGAGCAGTACTTC.

The V gene is TRBV30, the J gene TRBJ1-6, with D perhaps TRBD1 (6 bases). This CDR3 region has 16 residues. The ends were cut back, 2 bases at V and 0 bases at J, with 11 bases in the middle. Germline values: CDR1 GTSNPN, CDR2 SVGIG (reference sequence). This chain's CDR3 is CAWSNRVNSYNSPLHF. The CDR3 DNA follows: TGTGCCTGGAGTAACAGGGTGAACTCCTATAATTCACCCCTCCACTTT.

V and J are TRBV11-2 and TRBJ2-5; TRBD2 matches 10 bases. The J segment lost 1 base and the V segment lost 1 base, leaving 3 bases of the junction unmatched. The CDR3 is made up of 16 amino acids. Looked up from germline, CDR1 is SGHAT and CDR2 is FQNNGV. The CDR3 nucleotides read TGTGCCAGCAGCTTAGCCAGACTAGCGGGCCAAGAGACCCAGTACTTC. Residues: CASSLARLAGQETQYF.

This clone was seen only once. V and J are TRBV5-8 and TRBJ1-5, with D maybe TRBD1 (5 bases). The V gene lost 7 bases and the J gene lost 6 bases, with 14 bases spanning the gap. The CDR3 runs 13 residues. Germline-derived CDR1 and CDR2 are SGHTS and YDEGEE. CDR3 residues: CASGEWGSQPQHF. The CDR3 DNA reads as TGTGCCAGCGGCGAGTGGGGGAGTCAGCCCCAGCATTTT.

The CDR3 nucleotides are TGTGCCTGGAGTGTGATTAGCGGGGTGTACAATGAGCAGTTCTTC. Translation: CAWSVISGVYNEQFF. This chain joins TRBV30 and TRBJ2-1, with 8 bases that match TRBD2. Trimming removed 0 bases from V and 4 bases from J; junction bases left unmatched: 5. This CDR3 has 15 residues. CDR1 and CDR2 from the germline V gene are GTSNPN and SVGIG (reference sequence). The full variable domain, rest sourced from reference TRBV30 and TRBJ2-1, is SQTIHQWPATLVQPVGSPLSLECTVEGTSNPNLYWYRQAAGRGLQLLFYSVGIGQISSEVPQNLSASRPQDRQFILSSKKLLLSDSGFYLCAWSVISGVYNEQFFGPGTRLTVL.

CDR3 coding DNA: TGTGCCATCAGTGAAGGTGAAGGGAAGAGGAAGCCCCAGCATTTT. Residues: CAISEGEGKRKPQHF. The chain uses TRBV10-3 and TRBJ1-5; D remains unclear. Germline CDR1 ENHRY, CDR2 SYGVKD. The ends were cut back, 3 bases at V and 8 bases at J, with 17 bases in the middle. The CDR3 loop spans 15 amino acids.

The chain carries TRBV5-1 and TRBJ2-5, with D tentatively TRBD2 (6 bases). V was clipped by 4 bases and J by 2 bases, with 24 bases between them. Per the germline V gene, CDR1 is SGHRS and CDR2 is YFSETQ. CDR3 length: 18 amino acids. The CDR3 region has the DNA TGCGCCAGCAGCCCTCTGGGGTGGGGAGTAGCGGATCAAGAGACCCAGTACTTC. Its translation: CASSPLGWGVADQETQYF.